The T cell receptor beta chain under discussion was sequenced for a study of type 1 and type 2 diabetes patients. Study-wide background: Donors were type 1 diabetes, type 2 diabetes, or nondiabetic controls.

CDR1 and CDR2 (germline): SNHLY, FYNNEI. V lost 3 bases and J 4 bases, leaving 15 bases between the germline ends. CDR3 length equals 15 residues. Worth noting for this clonotype: No antigen is known for it.

PCR was run on genomic DNA. The TCR beta CDR3 region was amplified using 30 forward and 13 reverse primers. TCRdb re-called the multiplex PCR reads through MiXCR, storing one row per CDR3 protein. The data show 280,000 or so distinct CDR3 sequences, around 47% seen once. No donor had another autoimmune disease or recent infection within four weeks. Study observations and caveats: Highly-expanded CD4+ clones were few in type 2 diabetes, median one, 3.9% of reads.

The chain employs TRBV2 and TRBJ1-1, with D tentatively TRBD1 (5 bases). This receptor was identified in a man aged 18 to 29 with type 2 diabetes. What was sequenced was peripheral blood mononuclear cells (PBMCs). CDR3 loop: CASSEAGGMSTEAFF. The DNA for the CDR3 is TGTGCCAGCAGTGAGGCGGGGGGAATGAGCACTGAAGCTTTCTTT.